This T cell receptor beta chain was retrieved from a study of shared clonotypes between healthy human individuals. Here immunoSEQ multiplex PCR was the method, and the copy in TCRdb shows in-frame clones only, minus some. The repertoire holds over 750,000 clones, with about 96% as singletons. Naive CD8 populations comprised CD45RO-negative cells positively selected for CCR7, excluding terminally differentiated effector memory CD45RA+ cells. The origin of this receptor is a man aged 25 to 40 in good health. The specimen sequenced was naive CD8+ T cells sorted from blood.

The DNA of the CDR3 is TGTGCCAGCAGTTACTCGGGGACAGGGGACTATGGCTACACCTTC. This translates into CASSYSGTGDYGYTF. The V call is TRBV6-6, the J call TRBJ1-2; 10 nucleotides align to TRBD1. The CDR3 runs to 15 residues. The junction had 1 base not matched to a gene; V was cut back by 0 bases and J by 3 bases. CDR1 MNHNY and CDR2 SVGAGI come from the germline V gene (reference sequence).